This T cell receptor (beta chain) was captured in a study of CD4 T cells in relation to SARS-CoV-2 and coronaviruses. The unexposed donors gave CD4+ T cells in about 2011-2018, prior to COVID-19. The cells were cultured for roughly 11 days before CD4+ T cells were isolated. Libraries were prepared by immunoSEQ multiplex PCR; TCRdb keeps only in-frame clonotypes and omits some of them. The table includes under 13,000 clones, about 81% detected once. Concerning this clone itself: The antigen remains undetermined.

V lost 1 base, J lost 0 bases, and 13 bases lay in between. CDR3 length: 16 residues. Germline V gene sequence: CDR1 LNHDA, CDR2 SQIVND (reference sequence). Input material: CD4+ T cells from PBMCs, cultured in vitro. This sequence originates from a human donor in good health. The gene calls are TRBV19 and TRBJ2-7; a possible D gene is TRBD2 (6 bases). The CDR3 DNA reads TGTGCCAGTAGTATAGCTAACGACGGGAGCTCCTACGAGCAGTACTTC. It is translated as CASSIANDGSSYEQYF.